The rows below give T cell receptor beta chains drawn from one sample of a study of T cells in Graves' hyperthyroidism and ophthalmopathy. TCRdb called the multiplex PCR reads again in MiXCR, with one record for every CDR3 protein. This table holds hundreds of thousands of distinct CDR3 sequences, 15% to 20% found once. Sequencing was carried out using blood. These receptors were collected from a woman younger than 35 with Graves' hyperthyroidism. The CDR3 runs from the conserved cysteine through the conserved F or W. A D gene is named only where the DNA matches it firmly. A clone size is listed for some rows: how often the clone was seen (once, few, many), or a class if it is expanded.

CASSPWGGAGTEAFF	TGTGCCAGCAGCCCATGGGGGGGCGCAGGCACTGAAGCTTTCTTT	many	TRBV11-3	-	TRBJ1-1
CASRYDSSGNTIYF	TGTGCCAGCAGATATGACAGCTCTGGAAACACCATATATTTT	few	TRBV2	-	TRBJ1-3
CSARSMGRDYEQYF	TGCAGTGCTAGATCAATGGGCAGGGACTACGAGCAGTACTTC	-	TRBV20-1	-	TRBJ2-7
CASSLRPPYGYTF	TGTGCCAGCAGTTTACGGCCGCCCTATGGCTACACCTTC	-	TRBV27	-	TRBJ1-2
CASAPTGQTGHEQYF	TGTGCCAGCGCACCCACCGGACAGACTGGCCACGAGCAGTACTTC	many	TRBV6-1	-	TRBJ2-7
CASSIEVQGNQPQHF	TGTGCCAGTAGTATAGAAGTCCAGGGCAATCAGCCCCAGCATTTT	-	TRBV19	-	TRBJ1-5
CASKTSGAYEQYF	TGTGCCAGTAAGACTAGCGGGGCCTACGAGCAGTACTTC	many	TRBV12-3/TRBV12-4	TRBD2	TRBJ2-7
CASSEVGTGSYEQYF	TGTGCCAGCAGTGAAGTGGGGACAGGTTCCTACGAGCAGTACTTC	-	TRBV2	TRBD1	TRBJ2-7
CASSQTGHLSYEQYF	TGTGCCAGCAGCCAAACGGGACACCTCTCCTACGAGCAGTACTTC	many	TRBV11-2	-	TRBJ2-7
CASSVSGTAYNEQFF	TGTGCCAGCAGCGTCAGCGGGACCGCCTACAATGAGCAGTTCTTC	many	TRBV9	TRBD2	TRBJ2-1
CASSLAAGGDTIYF	TGTGCCAGCAGTTTGGCGGCAGGGGGAGACACCATATATTTT	-	TRBV27	TRBD1	TRBJ1-3
CSARDPGQGDNEQFF	TGCAGTGCTAGAGACCCGGGACAGGGAGACAATGAGCAGTTCTTC	many	TRBV20-1	TRBD1	TRBJ2-1
CASSWTGVGELFF	TGCGCCAGCAGCTGGACAGGGGTTGGGGAGCTGTTTTTT	-	TRBV5-1	TRBD1	TRBJ2-2
CASSFLATAMGNTGELFF	TGCGCCAGCAGCTTTCTAGCAACCGCTATGGGAAACACCGGGGAGCTGTTTTTT	few	TRBV5-1	-	TRBJ2-2
CASSRDSGTGQNIQYF	TGCGCCAGCAGCCGTGATTCCGGGACAGGCCAAAACATTCAGTACTTC	-	TRBV5-1	TRBD1	TRBJ2-4
CASNIQGNYGYTF	TGTGCCAGCAATATACAGGGGAACTATGGCTACACCTTC	-	TRBV12-3/TRBV12-4	TRBD1	TRBJ1-2
CASSQDAHQTLYEQYF	TGCGCCAGCAGCCAAGATGCCCACCAAACCCTCTACGAGCAGTACTTC	few	TRBV4-1	-	TRBJ2-7
CSVEVSVDRGYEQYF	TGCAGCGTTGAAGTTTCGGTGGACAGGGGTTACGAGCAGTACTTC	many	TRBV29-1	TRBD1	TRBJ2-7
CASSFPGQGDEQYF	TGTGCCAGCAGCTTCCCGGGACAGGGCGACGAGCAGTACTTC	many	TRBV11-1	TRBD1	TRBJ2-7
CASSSGTPRADTQYF	TGTGCCAGCAGCTCCGGGACACCGAGGGCAGATACGCAGTATTTT	-	TRBV9	-	TRBJ2-3
CASSLRRGTTQYF	TGTGCCAGCAGCTTAAGGCGGGGGACAACGCAGTATTTT	-	TRBV7-2	-	TRBJ2-3
CATSRDPSGFQETQYF	TGTGCCACCAGCAGAGACCCCTCGGGGTTCCAAGAGACCCAGTACTTC	-	TRBV15	-	TRBJ2-5
CASSEGVGLSYEQYF	TGTGCCAGCAGTGAAGGGGTCGGATTGTCCTACGAGCAGTACTTC	many	TRBV2	-	TRBJ2-7
CAISGLLSGMSSYNEQFF	TGTGCCATCAGTGGCTTACTGAGCGGGATGAGCTCCTACAATGAGCAGTTCTTC	-	TRBV10-3	TRBD2	TRBJ2-1
CASSYSKDNEQYF	TGTGCCAGCAGTTACTCGAAAGATAACGAGCAGTACTTC	few	TRBV6-6	-	TRBJ2-7
CASSLPGQGTRYEQYF	TGTGCCAGCAGTTTACCGGGACAGGGGACGCGCTACGAGCAGTACTTC	many	TRBV12-3/TRBV12-4	TRBD1	TRBJ2-7